There are many counts of the clone carrying this T cell receptor beta chain. Its antigen is unidentified. Every cDNA TCR molecule received its own unique molecular identifier. MiXCR, applied by TCRdb to the 5' RACE reads, yields one record per CDR3 protein. The table lists about 100,000 distinct CDR3 sequences, nearly 4.5% of them singletons. The CDR3 sequence is 16 residues long. Germline V gene lookup returns CDR1 SGHDT and CDR2 YYEEEE. V lost 0 bases, J lost 7 bases, and 18 bases lay in between. The sample originates from a study of spatial heterogeneity in lung cancer. For the study at large: Beta-chain sequences consistently outnumbered alpha-chain sequences in detection. TCR transcript counts in tumor regions correlated strongly with a T cell module score from matched bulk RNA-seq. As counted in raw reads, each unique TCR and UMI combination appeared more than ten times on average.

Regarding time point: sample taken at primary tumor resection. Whole-study findings and limits: One measure, the expanded intratumoral alpha and beta TCR count, tracked tumor mutation counts.

This sequence was found in a male donor with early-stage non-small cell lung cancer. This chain joins TRBV5-6 and TRBJ2-3, with D tentatively TRBD2 (5 bases). The sample was lung tumor tissue, taken at surgery. The CDR3 sequence is CASSLEFGVGPHTQYF. CDR3 in DNA: TGTGCCAGCAGCTTGGAGTTCGGGGTAGGCCCTCATACGCAGTATTTT.